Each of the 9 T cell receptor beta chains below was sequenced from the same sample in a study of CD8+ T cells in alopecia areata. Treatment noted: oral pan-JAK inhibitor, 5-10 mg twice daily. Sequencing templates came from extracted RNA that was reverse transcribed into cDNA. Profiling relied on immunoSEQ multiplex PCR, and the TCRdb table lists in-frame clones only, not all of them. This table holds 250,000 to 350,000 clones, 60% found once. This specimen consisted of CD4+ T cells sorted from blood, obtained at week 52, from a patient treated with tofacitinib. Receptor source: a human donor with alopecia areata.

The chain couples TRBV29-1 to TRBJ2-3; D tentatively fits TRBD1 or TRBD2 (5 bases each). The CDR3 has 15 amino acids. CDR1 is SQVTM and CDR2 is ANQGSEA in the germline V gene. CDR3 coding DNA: TGCACCATTCGGGGTGGGGGAACTAGCACAGATACGCAGTATTTT. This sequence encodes CTIRGGGTSTDTQYF.

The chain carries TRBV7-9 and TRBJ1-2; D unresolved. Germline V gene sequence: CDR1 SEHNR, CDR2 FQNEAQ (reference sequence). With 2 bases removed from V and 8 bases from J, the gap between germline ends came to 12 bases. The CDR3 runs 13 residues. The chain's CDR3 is CASSLSGEGGYTF. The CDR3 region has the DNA TGTGCCAGCAGCTTATCCGGGGAGGGCGGCTACACCTTC.

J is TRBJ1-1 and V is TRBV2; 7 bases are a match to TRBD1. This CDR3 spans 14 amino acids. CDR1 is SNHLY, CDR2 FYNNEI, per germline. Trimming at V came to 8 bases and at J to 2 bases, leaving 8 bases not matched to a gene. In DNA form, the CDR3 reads TGTGCCAGCTCCAAGCAGGGGGGCAACACTGAAGCTTTCTTT. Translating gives CASSKQGGNTEAFF.

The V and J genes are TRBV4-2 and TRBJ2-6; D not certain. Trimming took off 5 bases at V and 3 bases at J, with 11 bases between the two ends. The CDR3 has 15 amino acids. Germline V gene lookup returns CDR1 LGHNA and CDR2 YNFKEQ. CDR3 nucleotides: TGTGCCAGCAGCTCAGATTTGGGTGGGGCCAACGTCCTGACTTTC. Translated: CASSSDLGGANVLTF.

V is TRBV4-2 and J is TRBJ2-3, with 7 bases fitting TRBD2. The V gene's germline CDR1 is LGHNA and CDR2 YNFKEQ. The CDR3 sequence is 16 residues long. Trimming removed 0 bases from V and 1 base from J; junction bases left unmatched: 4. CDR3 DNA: TGTGCCAGCAGCCAAGAACTCGCGGGGGGCACAGATACGCAGTATTTT. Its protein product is CASSQELAGGTDTQYF.

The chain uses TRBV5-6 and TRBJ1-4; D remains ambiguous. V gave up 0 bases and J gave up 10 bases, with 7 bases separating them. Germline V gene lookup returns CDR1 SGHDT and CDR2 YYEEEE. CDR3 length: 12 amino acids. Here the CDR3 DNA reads TGTGCCAGCAGCTTGGCGGCGGGAAAACTGTTTTTT. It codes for CASSLAAGKLFF.

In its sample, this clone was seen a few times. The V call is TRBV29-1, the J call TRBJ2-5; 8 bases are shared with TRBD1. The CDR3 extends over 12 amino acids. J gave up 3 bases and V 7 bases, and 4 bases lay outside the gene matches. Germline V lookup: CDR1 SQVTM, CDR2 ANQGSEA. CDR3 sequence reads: CSALTGEETQYF. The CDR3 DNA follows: TGCAGCGCCTTGACAGGGGAAGAGACCCAGTACTTC.

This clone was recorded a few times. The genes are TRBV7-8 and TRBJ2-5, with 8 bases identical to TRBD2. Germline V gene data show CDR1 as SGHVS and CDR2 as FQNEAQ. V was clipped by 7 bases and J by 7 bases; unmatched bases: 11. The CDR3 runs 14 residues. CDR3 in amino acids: CASTPGLVSWTQYF. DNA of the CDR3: TGTGCCAGCACCCCGGGACTAGTGAGCTGGACCCAGTACTTC.

The CDR3 spells CASTPGGAVNSPLHF. In DNA form, the CDR3 reads TGCGCCAGCACCCCAGGGGGTGCTGTGAATTCACCCCTCCACTTT. The chain has TRBV5-1 and TRBJ1-6; TRBD1 agrees at 7 bases. CDR1 and CDR2 (germline): SGHRS, YFSETQ. The CDR3 has 15 residues. V dropped 6 bases and J dropped 7; count of bases not matched to a gene: 10.